These T cell receptor beta chains were read from a single sample in a study of blood T cell repertoires in COVID-19. Profiling relied on immunoSEQ multiplex PCR, and the TCRdb table lists in-frame clones only, not all of them. The sample has roughly 300,000 clones; around 87% are singletons. Sequenced sample: peripheral blood. These receptors were collected from a woman between 50 and 59 years old who had recovered from COVID-19. The CDR3 runs from the conserved cysteine through the conserved F or W. The order of the fields is CDR3 DNA, CDR3 protein, V gene, D gene, J gene, clone size. D genes are given only for firm matches. Rows give clone size only sometimes, using once, few, many, or a class for an expanded clone.

CDR3nt: TGTGCCAGCAGGAGACAGGCTCGGAACTATGGCTACACCTTC
CDR3aa: CASRRQARNYGYTF
v_gene: TRBV6-5
d_gene: -
j_gene: TRBJ1-2
abundance: -

CDR3nt: TGCGCCAGCAGCCAAGTGGGGGCCCATGGCTACACCTTC
CDR3aa: CASSQVGAHGYTF
v_gene: TRBV4-1
d_gene: -
j_gene: TRBJ1-2
abundance: -

CDR3nt: TGTGCCAGCGGGTACGGACAGGTGGGCGAGCAGTACTTC
CDR3aa: CASGYGQVGEQYF
v_gene: TRBV19
d_gene: TRBD1
j_gene: TRBJ2-7
abundance: -

CDR3nt: TGTGCCAGCAGCTCCCGGGAGGGCGGAGATACGCAGTATTTT
CDR3aa: CASSSREGGDTQYF
v_gene: TRBV13
d_gene: TRBD2
j_gene: TRBJ2-3
abundance: -

CDR3nt: TGTGCCAGCAGCCCTAGCCGGACAGGGCTCGTCGAGCAGTACTTC
CDR3aa: CASSPSRTGLVEQYF
v_gene: TRBV11-3
d_gene: TRBD1
j_gene: TRBJ2-7
abundance: -

CDR3nt: TGCAGTGCTAGGCGACACTTAACCTTC
CDR3aa: CSARRHLTF
v_gene: TRBV20-1
d_gene: -
j_gene: TRBJ1-2
abundance: -

CDR3nt: TGTGCCAGCAGACCCGGGGACAGATATAACTATGGCTACACCTTC
CDR3aa: CASRPGDRYNYGYTF
v_gene: TRBV27
d_gene: TRBD1
j_gene: TRBJ1-2
abundance: -

CDR3nt: TGCGCCAGCAGCCCCGGGACAGGGGCCCCTGGGGCCAACGTCCTGACTTTC
CDR3aa: CASSPGTGAPGANVLTF
v_gene: TRBV5-1
d_gene: TRBD1
j_gene: TRBJ2-6
abundance: -

CDR3nt: TGTGCCAGCAGCTTAGACAGGGGTGAAAAACTGTTTTTT
CDR3aa: CASSLDRGEKLFF
v_gene: TRBV7-6
d_gene: TRBD1
j_gene: TRBJ1-4
abundance: -

CDR3nt: TGCGCCAGCAGTTTGACTAGCGGGAGTGTCGATACGCAGTATTTT
CDR3aa: CASSLTSGSVDTQYF
v_gene: TRBV5-1
d_gene: TRBD2
j_gene: TRBJ2-3
abundance: -

CDR3nt: TGTGCCAGTACCCTGGACAGGGACAATGAGCAGTTCTTC
CDR3aa: CASTLDRDNEQFF
v_gene: TRBV19
d_gene: TRBD1
j_gene: TRBJ2-1
abundance: -

CDR3nt: TGTGCCAGCAGTTTGGTCCAGGGGGTAGGGGAGCAGTTCTTC
CDR3aa: CASSLVQGVGEQFF
v_gene: TRBV28
d_gene: TRBD1
j_gene: TRBJ2-1
abundance: -

CDR3nt: TGTGCCAGCAGTTTGGCAGGGATTAATTCACCCCTCCACTTT
CDR3aa: CASSLAGINSPLHF
v_gene: TRBV27
d_gene: -
j_gene: TRBJ1-6
abundance: -

CDR3nt: TGTGCCAGCAGCAGAGGAGTCGGGGCGGGGACCCAAGAGACCCAGTACTTC
CDR3aa: CASSRGVGAGTQETQYF
v_gene: TRBV7-9
d_gene: -
j_gene: TRBJ2-5
abundance: few

CDR3nt: TGTGCCAGCAGCTTAGGGGCGAGCTCTGGAAACACCATATATTTT
CDR3aa: CASSLGASSGNTIYF
v_gene: TRBV7-2
d_gene: -
j_gene: TRBJ1-3
abundance: -

CDR3nt: TGTGCCAGTCGACGGGGCTACGAGCAGTACTTC
CDR3aa: CASRRGYEQYF
v_gene: TRBV6-5
d_gene: -
j_gene: TRBJ2-7
abundance: -